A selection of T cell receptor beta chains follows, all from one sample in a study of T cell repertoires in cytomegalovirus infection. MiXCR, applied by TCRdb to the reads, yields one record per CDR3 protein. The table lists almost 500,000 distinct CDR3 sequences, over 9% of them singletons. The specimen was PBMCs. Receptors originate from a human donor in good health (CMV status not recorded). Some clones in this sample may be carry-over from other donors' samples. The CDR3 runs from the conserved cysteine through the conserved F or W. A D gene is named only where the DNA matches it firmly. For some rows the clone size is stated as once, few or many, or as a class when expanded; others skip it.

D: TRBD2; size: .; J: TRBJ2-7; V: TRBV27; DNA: TGTGCCAGCAGTTTAGCGGGAGCGGACGAGCAGTACTTC; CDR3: CASSLAGADEQYF
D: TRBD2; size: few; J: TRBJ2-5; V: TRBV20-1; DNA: TGCAGTGCTAGGACTAGCGGGGGGGCCGTAGAGACCCAGTACTTC; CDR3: CSARTSGGAVETQYF
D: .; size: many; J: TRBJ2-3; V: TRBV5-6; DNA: TGTGCCAGCAGCTCAGACAGGCGGCAGTATTTT; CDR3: CASSSDRRQYF
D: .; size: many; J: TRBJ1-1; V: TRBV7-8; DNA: TGTGCCAGCAGCTTAGGAACTTCGGGGACTGAAGCTTTCTTT; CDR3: CASSLGTSGTEAFF
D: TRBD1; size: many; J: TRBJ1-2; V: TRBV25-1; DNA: TGTGCCAGCAGTGGGACAGGGGATAGTAACTATGGCTACACCTTC; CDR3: CASSGTGDSNYGYTF
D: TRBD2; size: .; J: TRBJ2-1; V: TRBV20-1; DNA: TGCAGTGCTAGAGGGACTAGTAAATACAATGAGCAGTTCTTC; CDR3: CSARGTSKYNEQFF
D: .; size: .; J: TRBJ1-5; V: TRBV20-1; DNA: TGCAGTGCTGAAAGTGGGACCTCTCCCCATCAGCCCCAGCATTTT; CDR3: CSAESGTSPHQPQHF
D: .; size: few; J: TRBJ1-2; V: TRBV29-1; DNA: TGCAGCGCTGGGACCCCGGCAGGCTACACCTTC; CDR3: CSAGTPAGYTF
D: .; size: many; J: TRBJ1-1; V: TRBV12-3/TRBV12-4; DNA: TGTGCCAGCAGCACCGGGACATCACCCACTGAAGCTTTCTTT; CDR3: CASSTGTSPTEAFF
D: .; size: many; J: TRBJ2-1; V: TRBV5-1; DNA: TGCGCCAGCAGCTTGGCAACCCCCAATGAGCAGTTCTTC; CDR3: CASSLATPNEQFF
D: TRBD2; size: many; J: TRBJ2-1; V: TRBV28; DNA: TGTGCCATCCTAGCGGGATCTTCCAATGAGCAGTTCTTC; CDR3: CAILAGSSNEQFF
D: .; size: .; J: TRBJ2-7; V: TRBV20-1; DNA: TGCAGTGCTAGAGAGCGGGTAAACCCCTACGAGCAGTACTTC; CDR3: CSARERVNPYEQYF
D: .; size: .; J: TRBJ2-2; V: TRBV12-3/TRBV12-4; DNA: TGTGCCAGCGGAAACCTTGCCGGGGAGCTGTTTTTT; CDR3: CASGNLAGELFF
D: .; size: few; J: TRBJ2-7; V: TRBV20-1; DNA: TGCAGTGCTAGAAAGGGGCAGACGTCCTACGAGCAGTACTTC; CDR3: CSARKGQTSYEQYF
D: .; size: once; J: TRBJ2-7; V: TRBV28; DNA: TGTGCCAGCAGTTTACCGCCCATGGGGCCCTCCTACGAGCAGTACTTC; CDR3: CASSLPPMGPSYEQYF
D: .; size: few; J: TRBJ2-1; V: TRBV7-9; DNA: TGTGCCAGCAGCTTAGAGCCGGCACTTACCTACAATGAGCAGTTCTTC; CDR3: CASSLEPALTYNEQFF
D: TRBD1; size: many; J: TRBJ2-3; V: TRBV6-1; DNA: TGTGCCAGCAGTGAGGACAGGGGCCAAGCAGATACGCAGTATTTT; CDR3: CASSEDRGQADTQYF
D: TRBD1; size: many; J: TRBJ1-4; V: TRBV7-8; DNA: TGTGCCAGCAGCGAACAAACTTACAGGGGGGGGGGAGAAAAACTGTTTTTT; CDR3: CASSEQTYRGGGEKLFF
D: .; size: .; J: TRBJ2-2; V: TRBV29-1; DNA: TGCAGCGCCCACGTGACCGGGGAGCTGTTTTTT; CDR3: CSAHVTGELFF
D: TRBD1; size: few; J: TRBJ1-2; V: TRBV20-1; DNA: TGCAGTGCTAGAGATGACAGGGGTTATGGCTACACCTTC; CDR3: CSARDDRGYGYTF
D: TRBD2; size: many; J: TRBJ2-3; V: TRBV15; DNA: TGTGCCACCAGCAACGGACTAGCGGGAGTATCAGATACGCAGTATTTT; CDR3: CATSNGLAGVSDTQYF
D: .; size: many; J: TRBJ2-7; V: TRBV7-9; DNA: TGTGCCAGCAGCTTAGCGCTAGGAGGAGCCTACGAGCAGTACTTC; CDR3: CASSLALGGAYEQYF
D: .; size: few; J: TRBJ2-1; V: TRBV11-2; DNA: TGTGCCAGCAGCTTAGGGCCCCCGGGACGGCAATACAATGAGCAGTTCTTC; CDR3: CASSLGPPGRQYNEQFF
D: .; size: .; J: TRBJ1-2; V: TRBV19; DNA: TGTGCCAGCCACCGTCCGCCTGCATATGGCTACACCTTC; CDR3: CASHRPPAYGYTF
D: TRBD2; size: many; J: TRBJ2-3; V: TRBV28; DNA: TGTGCCAGCAGCACTAGCGTACCTACGCAGTATTTT; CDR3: CASSTSVPTQYF
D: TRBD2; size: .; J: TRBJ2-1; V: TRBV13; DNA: TGTGCCAGCAGCTCTCCGGGACTAGCGGGAGTCAGTGAGCAGTTCTTC; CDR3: CASSSPGLAGVSEQFF
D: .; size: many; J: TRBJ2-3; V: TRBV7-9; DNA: TGTGCCAGCAGCTTTTCCCTCGGGGGCGGCACAGATACGCAGTATTTT; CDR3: CASSFSLGGGTDTQYF
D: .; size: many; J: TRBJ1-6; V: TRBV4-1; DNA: TGCGCCAGCAGCCATAGTTCGGATTATTCACCCCTCCACTTT; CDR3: CASSHSSDYSPLHF
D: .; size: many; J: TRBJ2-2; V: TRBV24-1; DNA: TGTGCCACCAGTGACCCACCCGGGGAGCTGTTTTTT; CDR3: CATSDPPGELFF
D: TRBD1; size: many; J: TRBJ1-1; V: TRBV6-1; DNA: TGTGCCAGCAACCACTGGGACAGAGACACTGAAGCTTTCTTT; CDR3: CASNHWDRDTEAFF
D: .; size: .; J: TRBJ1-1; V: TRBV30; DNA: TGTGCCTGGAGGGGTGGGGCAGACTCAGCCGACAACTTAGCTTTCTTT; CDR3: CAWRGGADSADNLAFF
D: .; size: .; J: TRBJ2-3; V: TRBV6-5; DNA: TGTGCCAGCAGTTACGGTTCAGCGACCGGCGCAGATACGCAGTATTTT; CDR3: CASSYGSATGADTQYF
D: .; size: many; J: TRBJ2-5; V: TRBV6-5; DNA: TGTGCCAGTAATTACGGAAGGCGACTGGAGACCCAGTACTTC; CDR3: CASNYGRRLETQYF
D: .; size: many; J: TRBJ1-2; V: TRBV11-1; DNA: TGTGCCAGCGGGCCCGAGAGGCGGACTTCTAACTATGGCTACACCTTC; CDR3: CASGPERRTSNYGYTF
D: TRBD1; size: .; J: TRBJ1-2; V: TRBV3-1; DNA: TGTGCCAGCAGCCAATGGACAGGGGGTTTCTATGGCTACACCTTC; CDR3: CASSQWTGGFYGYTF
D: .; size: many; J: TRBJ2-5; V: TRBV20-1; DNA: TGCAGTGCTAGAGATGGAGAAAGGGACCGAGAGACCCAGTACTTC; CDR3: CSARDGERDRETQYF
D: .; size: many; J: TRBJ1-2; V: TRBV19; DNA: TGTGCCAGTAGTATAGAACTGGGACGGACCTATGGCTACACCTTC; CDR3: CASSIELGRTYGYTF
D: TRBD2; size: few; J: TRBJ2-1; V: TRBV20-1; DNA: TGCAGTGCTAGAGGGTCAGCGGGAGTCTACAATGAGCAGTTCTTC; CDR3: CSARGSAGVYNEQFF
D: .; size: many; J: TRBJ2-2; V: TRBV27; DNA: TGTGCCAGCAGCTTCCCCTCGGTAGCCGGCACCGGGGAGCTGTTTTTT; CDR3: CASSFPSVAGTGELFF
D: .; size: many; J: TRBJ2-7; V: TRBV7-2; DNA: TGTGCCAGCAGCTTAGGCCCCTCTGGCGAGCAGTACTTC; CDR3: CASSLGPSGEQYF
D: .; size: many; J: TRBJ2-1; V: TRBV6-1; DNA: TGTGCCAGCACGGGCGGGCCCTACAATGAGCAGTTCTTC; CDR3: CASTGGPYNEQFF
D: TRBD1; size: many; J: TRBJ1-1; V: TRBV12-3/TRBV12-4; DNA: TGTGCCAGCAGTTTACGCAGGGGGCAAGGGACTGAAGCTTTCTTT; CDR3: CASSLRRGQGTEAFF
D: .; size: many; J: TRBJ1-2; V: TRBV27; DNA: TGTGCCAGCAGTTTGATGAAGGGGGATTATGGCTACACCTTC; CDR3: CASSLMKGDYGYTF
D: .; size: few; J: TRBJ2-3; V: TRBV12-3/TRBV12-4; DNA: TGTGCCAGCGGGGGCTCAGGGTCTAGCACAGATACGCAGTATTTT; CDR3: CASGGSGSSTDTQYF
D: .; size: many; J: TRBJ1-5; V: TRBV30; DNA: TGTGCCTGGAGCCCAGTTGGGGGCCGGGGTCAGCCCCAGCATTTT; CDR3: CAWSPVGGRGQPQHF
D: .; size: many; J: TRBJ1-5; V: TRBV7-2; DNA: TGTGCCAGCAGCCCCTGGGCAGACAGCAATCAGCCCCAGCATTTT; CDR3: CASSPWADSNQPQHF
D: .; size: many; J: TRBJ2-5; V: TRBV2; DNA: TGTGCCAGCAGTGAAAATCCGAAGGAGACCCAGTACTTC; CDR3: CASSENPKETQYF
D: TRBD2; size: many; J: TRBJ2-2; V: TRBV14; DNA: TGTGCCAGCAGCCGGGGACTAGTATGGAACACCGGGGAGCTGTTTTTT; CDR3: CASSRGLVWNTGELFF
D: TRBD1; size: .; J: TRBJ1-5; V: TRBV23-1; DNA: TGCGCCAGCACCCAGGACAGGGATCTGTATCAGCCCCAGCATTTT; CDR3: CASTQDRDLYQPQHF
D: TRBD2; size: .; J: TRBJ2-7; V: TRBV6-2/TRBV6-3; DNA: TGTGCCAGCAGTCTTCCCTGGACTAGCAGGACCTACGAGCAGTACTTC; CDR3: CASSLPWTSRTYEQYF
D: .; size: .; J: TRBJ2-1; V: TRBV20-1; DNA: TGCAGTGCTAGAGATCCACTAGTAGGATACAATGAGCAGTTCTTC; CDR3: CSARDPLVGYNEQFF